The source of this TCR beta chain is a study of cytomegalovirus exposure and HLA in healthy donors. The study, taken as a whole, reports: Reported performance of the classifier showed diagnosis of cytomegalovirus status with high specificity and sensitivity.

Notes on this clone: The antigen is unknown.

Between the trimmed V and J ends, which lost 1 base and 5 bases, there was a span of 11 bases. Looked up from germline, CDR1 is SGHVS and CDR2 is FNYEAQ. The CDR3 is made up of 14 amino acids. The PCR ran on 60 Vbeta and 13 Jbeta primers. Sequencing used immunoSEQ multiplex PCR; TCRdb keeps in-frame clones, though not all of them. The data show 200,000 or so clones, over 70% seen once. The V call is TRBV7-6, the J call TRBJ1-1, with D tentatively TRBD1 (5 bases). The sequencing sample was made of PBMCs. This clonotype was obtained from a man in his forties or fifties in good health and CMV-seronegative. CDR3 in DNA: TGTGCCAGCAGCTTAGGGAAGGGGTGGACTGAAGCTTTCTTT. Amino acid sequence: CASSLGKGWTEAFF.